This T cell receptor (beta chain) was captured by sequencing in a study of identical twins. Study-wide points: It was possible that invariant MAIT and iNKT cells partly confounded the zero-insertion analyses.

This clonotype was counted many times. Its antigen is as yet unknown. The V gene's germline CDR1 is KGHSH and CDR2 LQKENI. The V end lost 1 base, the J end lost 1 base, and 4 bases lay between the germline ends. This CDR3 has 13 residues. All of the donors were Caucasians in good health. Template switching supplied a universal primer site; unique molecular identifiers were carried on the cDNA. TCRdb recomputed calls from the 5' RACE reads with MiXCR, one row per CDR3 protein. The data contain about 700,000 distinct CDR3 sequences, over 5% of them seen just once; the ten biggest clones take up under 2%.

The source is a man aged 18 to 30 in good health. The sequencing input was naive T cells sorted from blood. This sequence joins TRBV18 and TRBJ1-1; D is ambiguous. This CDR3 reads CASSPQENTEAFF. The CDR3, as DNA: TGTGCCAGCTCACCACAGGAGAACACTGAAGCTTTCTTT.